Presented here are 20 T cell receptor beta chains from one specimen sequenced in a study of blood T cells in healthy people across ages. Through a sample-barcoded 5' primer and a J-beta primer mix, a second PCR was run for roughly 7 to 11 cycles. From the 5' RACE reads, TCRdb called clonotypes with MiXCR, one entry per CDR3 protein. The repertoire includes more than 1.4 million distinct CDR3 sequences, about 43% of them detected once, and around 8% sits in the top ten. Sequences were obtained from blood. These receptors all come from a woman under 30 in good health.

The V call is TRBV25-1, the J call TRBJ1-6; D perhaps matches TRBD1 (5 bases). V lost 5 bases and J 5 bases, leaving 10 bases between the germline ends. Germline lookup yields CDR1 MGHDK and CDR2 SYGVNS. There are 14 residues in the CDR3. CDR3 sequence (DNA): TGTGCCAGCAGTTCAGGGAACCATAATTCACCCCTCCACTTT. This gives the protein CASSSGNHNSPLHF.

In this sample, this clonotype turned up a few times. The gene calls are TRBV12-3 or TRBV12-4 and TRBJ2-3, with no clear D. V dropped 3 bases and J dropped 2 bases, with 9 bases sitting between them. This CDR3 spans 14 amino acids. The CDR3 region is CASSFDTLTDTQYF. The CDR3 region has the DNA TGTGCCAGCAGTTTTGACACACTCACAGATACGCAGTATTTT.

V usage is TRBV11-2 and J usage is TRBJ2-2; 12 nucleotides agree with TRBD2. CDR1 is SGHAT and CDR2 is FQNNGV in the germline V gene. Trimming removed 4 bases from V and 0 bases from J; junction bases left unmatched: 6. The CDR3 spans 18 residues. CDR3: CASSSRLAGASNTGELFF. The CDR3 nucleotides read TGTGCCAGCAGCTCAAGACTAGCGGGGGCCTCGAACACCGGGGAGCTGTTTTTT. Full variable domain (missing parts from reference TRBV11-2 and TRBJ2-2): EAGVAQSPRYKIIEKRQSVAFWCNPISGHATLYWYQQILGQGPKLLIQFQNNGVVDDSQLPKDRFSAERLKGVDSTLKIQPAKLEDSAVYLCASSSRLAGASNTGELFFGEGSRLTVL.

This chain uses TRBV20-1 with TRBJ2-5, with 12 bases matching TRBD2. The CDR3 runs to 16 residues. Germline V gene data show CDR1 as DFQATT and CDR2 as SNEGSKA (reference sequence). With 3 bases clipped from V and 3 bases from J, the junction kept 8 bases outside the gene matches. In DNA form, the CDR3 reads TGCAGTGCTAGTATACTAGCGGGGGGCTTCGAAGAGACCCAGTACTTC. It is translated as CSASILAGGFEETQYF.

Here the CDR3 reads CSAHRRLAGPYEQYF. DNA of the CDR3: TGCAGTGCTCATCGAAGACTAGCGGGCCCCTACGAGCAGTACTTC. V usage is TRBV20-1 and J usage is TRBJ2-7, with 10 bases identical to TRBD2. V was pared by 5 bases and J by 2 bases, with 9 bases of the junction left unmatched. This CDR3 spans 15 amino acids. CDR1 and CDR2 (germline): DFQATT, SNEGSKA (reference sequence).

This clonotype was seen only once. With a much larger clone just one base away, this may be a read error. The CDR3 sequence is CAGAQGLAGTGELFF. In DNA form, the CDR3 reads TGTGCCGGCGCTCAGGGACTAGCAGGCACCGGGGAGCTGTTTTTT. This rearrangement joins TRBV12-3 or TRBV12-4 to TRBJ2-2, with 9 bases that match TRBD2. There are 15 residues in the CDR3. V lost 11 bases and J lost 4; bases outside the gene matches: 11.

This chain links TRBV29-1 with TRBJ2-1, with 7 bases that match TRBD1. Germline CDR1 SQVTM, CDR2 ANQGSEA. J lost 9 bases, V lost 2 bases, and 10 bases had no gene match. The CDR3 has 14 residues. CDR3 nucleotide sequence: TGCAGCGTTGAAACCCCGACAGGGTGGGCTGAGCAGTTCTTC. Its translation: CSVETPTGWAEQFF.

This clonotype has just a few counts. V is TRBV20-1 and J is TRBJ2-3; the D gene is possibly TRBD2 (6 bases). This CDR3 is 13 amino acids long. Trimming removed 6 bases from V and 4 bases from J, with 14 bases in between. Germline-derived CDR1 and CDR2 are DFQATT and SNEGSKA (reference sequence). The CDR3 loop is CSAGGSRPDTQYF. CDR3 in DNA: TGCAGTGCAGGAGGGTCGAGGCCAGATACGCAGTATTTT.

This sequence joins TRBV6-2 or TRBV6-3 and TRBJ2-5, with D unclear. The CDR3 has 13 amino acids. Trimming cost V 5 bases and J 0 bases, with 7 bases left between them. Looked up from germline, CDR1 is MNHEY and CDR2 is SVGEGT. The CDR3 spells CASSDRYQETQYF. CDR3 nucleotide sequence: TGTGCCAGCAGTGACCGGTACCAAGAGACCCAGTACTTC.

This chain joins TRBV7-9 and TRBJ1-2; 11 bases map to TRBD1. Germline CDR1 and CDR2: SEHNR and FQNEAQ (reference sequence). The V gene end was trimmed by 4 bases and the J gene end by 3 bases; junction bases not matched to a gene: 10. CDR3 length: 17 amino acids. CDR3 in DNA: TGTGCCAGCAGCTCGCTACGGACAGGGGGCGCCGACTATGGCTACACCTTC. It encodes CASSSLRTGGADYGYTF.

This chain links TRBV24-1 with TRBJ2-3, with D perhaps matching TRBD2 (6 bases). This CDR3 is 15 amino acids long. Germline V gives CDR1 KGHDR, CDR2 SFDVKD. V was trimmed by 6 bases and J by 3 bases, leaving 15 bases between them. CDR3 region: CATSPSPEGTDTQYF. Here the CDR3 DNA reads TGTGCCACCAGTCCCAGCCCGGAGGGGACAGATACGCAGTATTTT.

On this clonotype: Just one base apart from a much larger clone, this may be a read error. The chain has TRBV20-1 and TRBJ2-4; 10 bases agree with TRBD2. This CDR3 spans 17 amino acids. Per germline, CDR1 DFQATT and CDR2 SNEGSKA (reference sequence). DNA of the CDR3: TGCAGTGTTAGAGGCCTAGCGGGGGCCGTAGCCAAAAACATTCAGTACTTC. Its translation: CSVRGLAGAVAKNIQYF.

The chain couples TRBV6-5 to TRBJ2-5; 9 bases agree with TRBD1. The CDR3 consists of 15 residues. CDR1 is MNHEY and CDR2 is SVGAGI in the germline V gene. V lost 5 bases, J lost 3 bases, and 7 bases stayed unmatched. The CDR3 nucleotides are TGTGCCAGCAGTGCCTCCCGACAGGGGGAAGAGACCCAGTACTTC. The encoded protein is CASSASRQGEETQYF.

This chain uses TRBV5-1 with TRBJ2-7, with a tentative D call TRBD2 (5 bases). Germline lookup yields CDR1 SGHRS and CDR2 YFSETQ. Trimming left V 10 bases short and J 3 bases short, with 17 bases between. The CDR3 runs 13 residues. As DNA, the CDR3 is TGCGCCGGCGCCCCCCCGGGGAGCTACGAGCAGTACTTC. Translation: CAGAPPGSYEQYF.

This chain links TRBV28 with TRBJ1-2; 8 nucleotides match TRBD1. V gave up 7 bases and J gave up 7 bases; unmatched junction bases: 11. This CDR3 spans 14 amino acids. The germline V gene encodes CDR1 MDHEN and CDR2 SYDVKM. The chain's CDR3 is CASTPGGAGAGYTF. The CDR3 DNA sequence: TGTGCCAGCACCCCAGGGGGCGCAGGGGCTGGCTACACCTTC.

In this sample, this clonotype turned up a few times. The rearrangement joins TRBV6-2 or TRBV6-3 to TRBJ1-6; no clear D gene. Trimming stripped 5 bases from V and 8 bases from J, with 7 bases between. The germline V gene has CDR1 MNHEY and CDR2 SVGEGT. The CDR3 consists of 12 residues. CDR3 amino acids: CASSVTDSPLHF. CDR3 DNA: TGTGCCAGCAGTGTGACGGATTCACCCCTCCACTTT.

This clonotype was counted between two and nine times. This rearrangement joins TRBV2 to TRBJ2-3, with 7 bases identical to TRBD1. CDR3 length equals 12 residues. Germline V lookup: CDR1 SNHLY, CDR2 FYNNEI. With V trimmed by 7 bases and J by 6 bases, 4 bases remained unmatched. The CDR3 sequence is CASKQGRDTQYF. The CDR3 coding sequence is TGTGCCAGCAAACAGGGGCGGGATACGCAGTATTTT.

The chain employs TRBV6-1 and TRBJ1-2; D perhaps matches TRBD1 (5 bases). With 8 bases removed from V and 1 base from J, the gap between germline ends came to 14 bases. The CDR3 sequence is 14 residues long. Germline assignment: CDR1 MNHNS and CDR2 SASEGT. The CDR3 is CASLTVGGNYGYTF. Written as DNA, the CDR3 is TGTGCCAGCTTGACAGTTGGGGGTAACTATGGCTACACCTTC.

The V and J genes are TRBV2 and TRBJ1-5; tentative D call: TRBD1 (6 bases). The CDR3 extends over 17 amino acids. CDR1 is SNHLY, CDR2 FYNNEI, per germline. Trimming removed 5 bases at V and 5 bases at J, with 22 bases between. The CDR3 DNA is TGTGCCAGCAGTTTAAGGGGACCCGGGACACGCCATCAGCCCCAGCATTTT. Translated, it gives CASSLRGPGTRHQPQHF.

The gene calls are TRBV4-1 and TRBJ2-3; D possibly uses TRBD1 or TRBD2 (5 bases each). Germline loops: CDR1 MGHRA, CDR2 YSYEKL. V lost 0 bases, J lost 5 bases, and 9 bases lay in between. The CDR3 runs to 14 residues. The CDR3 sequence is CASSQDAGRDTQYF. The CDR3 DNA sequence: TGCGCCAGCAGCCAAGATGCAGGGAGAGATACGCAGTATTTT.